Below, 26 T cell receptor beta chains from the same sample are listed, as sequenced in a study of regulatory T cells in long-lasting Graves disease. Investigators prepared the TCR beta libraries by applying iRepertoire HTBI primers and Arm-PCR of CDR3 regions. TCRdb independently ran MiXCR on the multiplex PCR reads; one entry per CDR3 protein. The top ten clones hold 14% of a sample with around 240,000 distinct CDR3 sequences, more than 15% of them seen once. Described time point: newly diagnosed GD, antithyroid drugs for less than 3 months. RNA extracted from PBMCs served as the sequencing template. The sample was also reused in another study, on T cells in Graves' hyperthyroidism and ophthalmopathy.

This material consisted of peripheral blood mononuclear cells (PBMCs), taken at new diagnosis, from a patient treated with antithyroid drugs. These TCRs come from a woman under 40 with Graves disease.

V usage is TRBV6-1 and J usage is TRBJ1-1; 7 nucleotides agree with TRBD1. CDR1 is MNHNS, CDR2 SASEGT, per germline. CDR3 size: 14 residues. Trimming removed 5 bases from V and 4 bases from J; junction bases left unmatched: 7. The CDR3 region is CASSRQGMSTEAFF. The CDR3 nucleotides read TGTGCCAGCAGTCGACAGGGTATGAGCACTGAAGCTTTCTTT.

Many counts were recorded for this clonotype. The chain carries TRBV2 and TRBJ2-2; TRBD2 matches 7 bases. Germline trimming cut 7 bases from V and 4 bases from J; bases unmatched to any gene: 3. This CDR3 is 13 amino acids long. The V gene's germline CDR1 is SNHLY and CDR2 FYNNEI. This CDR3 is CASTGLTTGELFF. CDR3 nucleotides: TGTGCCAGCACGGGACTAACCACCGGGGAGCTGTTTTTT.

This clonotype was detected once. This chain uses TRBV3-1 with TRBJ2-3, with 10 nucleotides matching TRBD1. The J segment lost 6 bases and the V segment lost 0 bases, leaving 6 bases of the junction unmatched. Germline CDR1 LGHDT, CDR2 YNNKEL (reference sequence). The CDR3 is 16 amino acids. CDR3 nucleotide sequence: TGTGCCAGCAGCCAAGAAGCCCGGGACAGGGGCGATACGCAGTATTTT. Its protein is CASSQEARDRGDTQYF.

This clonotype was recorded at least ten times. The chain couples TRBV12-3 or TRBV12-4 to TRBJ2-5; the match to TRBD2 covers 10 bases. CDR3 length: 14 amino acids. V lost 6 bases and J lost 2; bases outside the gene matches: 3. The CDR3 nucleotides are TGTGCCAGCAGCCGGACTAGCGGACAAGAGACCCAGTACTTC. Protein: CASSRTSGQETQYF.

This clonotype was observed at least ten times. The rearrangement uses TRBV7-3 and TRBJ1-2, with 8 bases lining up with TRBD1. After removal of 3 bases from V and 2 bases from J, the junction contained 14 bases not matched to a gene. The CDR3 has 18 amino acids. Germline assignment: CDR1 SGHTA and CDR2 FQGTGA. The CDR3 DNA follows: TGTGCCAGCAGCTTCGGACAGGGACCCACCCTGTTCAACTATGGCTACACCTTC. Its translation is CASSFGQGPTLFNYGYTF.

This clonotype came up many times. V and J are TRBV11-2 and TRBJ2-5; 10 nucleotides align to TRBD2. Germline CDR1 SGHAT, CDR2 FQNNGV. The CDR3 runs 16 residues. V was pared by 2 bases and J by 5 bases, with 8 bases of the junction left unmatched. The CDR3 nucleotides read TGTGCCAGCAGCTTACTTGCTAGCGGGGGTATGGAGACCCAGTACTTC. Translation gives CASSLLASGGMETQYF.

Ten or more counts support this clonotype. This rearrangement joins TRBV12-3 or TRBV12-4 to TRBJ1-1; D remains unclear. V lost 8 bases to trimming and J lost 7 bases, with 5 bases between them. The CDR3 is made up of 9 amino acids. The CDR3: CASGNEAFF. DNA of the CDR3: TGTGCCAGCGGGAATGAAGCTTTCTTT.

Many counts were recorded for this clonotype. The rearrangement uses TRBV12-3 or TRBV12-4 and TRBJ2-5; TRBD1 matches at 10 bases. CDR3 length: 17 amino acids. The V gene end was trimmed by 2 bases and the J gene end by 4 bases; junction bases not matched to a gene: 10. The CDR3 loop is CASSLKPTGGFGETQYF. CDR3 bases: TGTGCCAGCAGTTTAAAACCGACAGGGGGCTTTGGAGAGACCCAGTACTTC.

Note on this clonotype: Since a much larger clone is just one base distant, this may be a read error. The CDR3 is CASSIQGLETRYF. Here the CDR3 DNA reads TGTGCCAGCAGTATACAGGGGTTGGAGACCCGGTACTTC. This chain links TRBV6-1 with TRBJ2-5, with 7 bases fitting TRBD1. The length of the CDR3 is 13 residues. CDR1 and CDR2 from the germline V gene are MNHNS and SASEGT.

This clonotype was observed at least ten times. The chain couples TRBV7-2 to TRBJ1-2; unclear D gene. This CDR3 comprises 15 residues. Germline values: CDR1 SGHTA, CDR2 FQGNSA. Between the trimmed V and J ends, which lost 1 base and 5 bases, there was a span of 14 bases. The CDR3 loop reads CASSLEGTTLYGYTF. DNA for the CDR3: TGTGCCAGCAGCTTAGAGGGTACAACGTTATATGGCTACACCTTC.

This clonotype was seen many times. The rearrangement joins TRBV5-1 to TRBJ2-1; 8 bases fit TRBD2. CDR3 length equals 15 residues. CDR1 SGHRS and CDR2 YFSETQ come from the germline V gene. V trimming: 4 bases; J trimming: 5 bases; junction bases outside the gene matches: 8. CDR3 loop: CASSREGRANNEQFF. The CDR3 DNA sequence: TGCGCCAGCAGCCGGGAGGGCAGGGCCAACAATGAGCAGTTCTTC.

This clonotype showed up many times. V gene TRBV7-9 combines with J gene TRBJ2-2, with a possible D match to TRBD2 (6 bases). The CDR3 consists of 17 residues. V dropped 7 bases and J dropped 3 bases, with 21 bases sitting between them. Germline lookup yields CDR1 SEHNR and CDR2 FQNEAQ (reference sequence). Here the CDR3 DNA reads TGTGCCAGCACCCCTTATGGGGGGAGTGAACACACCGGGGAGCTGTTTTTT. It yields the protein CASTPYGGSEHTGELFF.

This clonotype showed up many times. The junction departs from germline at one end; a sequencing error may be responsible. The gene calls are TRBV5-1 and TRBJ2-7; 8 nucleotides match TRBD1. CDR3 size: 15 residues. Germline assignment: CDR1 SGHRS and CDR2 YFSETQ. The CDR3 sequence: CASSLGDRSSYEQYF. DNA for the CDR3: TGTGCCAGCAGCTTGGGGGACAGGAGCTCCTACGAGCAGTACTTC.

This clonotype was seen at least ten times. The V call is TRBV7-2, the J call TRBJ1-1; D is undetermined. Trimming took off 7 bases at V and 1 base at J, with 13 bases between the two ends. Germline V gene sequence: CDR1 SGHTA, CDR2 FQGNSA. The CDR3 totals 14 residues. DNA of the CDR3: TGTGCCAGCACCGCCGGGCCTGAGAACACTGAAGCTTTCTTT. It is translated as CASTAGPENTEAFF.

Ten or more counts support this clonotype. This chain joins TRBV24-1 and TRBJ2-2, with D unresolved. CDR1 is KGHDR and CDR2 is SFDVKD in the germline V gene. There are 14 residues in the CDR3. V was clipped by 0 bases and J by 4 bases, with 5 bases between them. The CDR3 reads CATSDLWGTGELFF. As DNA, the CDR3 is TGTGCCACCAGTGATTTGTGGGGCACCGGGGAGCTGTTTTTT.

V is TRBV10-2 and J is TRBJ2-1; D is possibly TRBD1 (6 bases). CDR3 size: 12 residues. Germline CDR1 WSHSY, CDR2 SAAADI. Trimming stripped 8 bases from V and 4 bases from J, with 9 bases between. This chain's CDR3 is CASGTPYNEQFF. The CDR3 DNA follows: TGCGCCAGCGGGACACCTTACAATGAGCAGTTCTTC.

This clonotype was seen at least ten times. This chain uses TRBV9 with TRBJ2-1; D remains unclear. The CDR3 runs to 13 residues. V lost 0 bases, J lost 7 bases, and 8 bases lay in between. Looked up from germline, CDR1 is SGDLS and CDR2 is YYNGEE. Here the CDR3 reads CASSVGSPNEQFF. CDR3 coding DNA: TGTGCCAGCAGCGTAGGGAGCCCAAATGAGCAGTTCTTC. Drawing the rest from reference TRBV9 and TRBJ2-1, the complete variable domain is DSGVTQTPKHLITATGQRVTLRCSPRSGDLSVYWYQQSLDQGLQFLIQYYNGEERAKGNILERFSAQQFPDLHSELNLSSLELGDSALYFCASSVGSPNEQFFGPGTRLTVL.

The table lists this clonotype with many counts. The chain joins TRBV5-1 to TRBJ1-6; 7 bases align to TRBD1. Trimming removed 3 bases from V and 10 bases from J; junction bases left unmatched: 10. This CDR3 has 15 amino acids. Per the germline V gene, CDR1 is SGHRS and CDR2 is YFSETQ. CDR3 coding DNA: TGCGCCAGCAGCTCAGACAGGGTGACGGGATCACCCCTCCACTTT. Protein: CASSSDRVTGSPLHF.

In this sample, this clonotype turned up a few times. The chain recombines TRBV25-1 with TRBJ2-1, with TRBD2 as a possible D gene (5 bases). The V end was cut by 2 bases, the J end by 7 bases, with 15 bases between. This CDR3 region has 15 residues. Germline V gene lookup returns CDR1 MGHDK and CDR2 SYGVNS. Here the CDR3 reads CASSEVLSGLNEQFF. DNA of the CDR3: TGTGCCAGCAGTGAAGTTCTGAGCGGTCTAAATGAGCAGTTCTTC.

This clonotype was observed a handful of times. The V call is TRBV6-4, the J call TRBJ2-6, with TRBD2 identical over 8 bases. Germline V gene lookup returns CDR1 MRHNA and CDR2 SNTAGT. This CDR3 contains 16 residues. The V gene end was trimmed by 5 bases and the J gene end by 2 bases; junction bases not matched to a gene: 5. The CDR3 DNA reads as TGTGCCAGCAGTCCCTCCGGGGGGGCTGGGGCCAACGTCCTGACTTTC. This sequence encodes CASSPSGGAGANVLTF.

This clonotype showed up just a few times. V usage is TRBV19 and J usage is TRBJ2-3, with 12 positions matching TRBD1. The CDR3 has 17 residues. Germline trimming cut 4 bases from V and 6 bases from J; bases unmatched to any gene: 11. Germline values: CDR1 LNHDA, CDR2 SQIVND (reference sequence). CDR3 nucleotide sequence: TGTGCCAGTAGTAGCCCCGCGGGACAGGGGGCTTTGGATACGCAGTATTTT. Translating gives CASSSPAGQGALDTQYF.

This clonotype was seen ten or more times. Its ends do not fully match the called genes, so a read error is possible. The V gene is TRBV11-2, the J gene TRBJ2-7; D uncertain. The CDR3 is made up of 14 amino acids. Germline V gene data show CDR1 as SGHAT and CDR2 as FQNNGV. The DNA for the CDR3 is TGCGCCAGCAGCTTGGATGTTGGAGCCTACGAGCAGTACTTC. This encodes CASSLDVGAYEQYF.

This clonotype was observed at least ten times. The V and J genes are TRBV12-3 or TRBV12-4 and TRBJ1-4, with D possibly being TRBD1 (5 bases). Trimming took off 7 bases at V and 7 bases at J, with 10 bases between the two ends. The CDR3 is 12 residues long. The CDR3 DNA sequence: TGTGCCAGCATCGGGGCCGGTGAAAAACTGTTTTTT. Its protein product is CASIGAGEKLFF.

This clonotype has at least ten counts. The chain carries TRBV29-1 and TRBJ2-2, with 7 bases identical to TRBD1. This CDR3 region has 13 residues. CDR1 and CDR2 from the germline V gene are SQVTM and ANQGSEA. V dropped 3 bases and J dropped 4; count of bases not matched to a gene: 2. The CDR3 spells CSVDRTGTGELFF. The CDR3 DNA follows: TGCAGCGTTGACCGGACAGGCACCGGGGAGCTGTTTTTT.

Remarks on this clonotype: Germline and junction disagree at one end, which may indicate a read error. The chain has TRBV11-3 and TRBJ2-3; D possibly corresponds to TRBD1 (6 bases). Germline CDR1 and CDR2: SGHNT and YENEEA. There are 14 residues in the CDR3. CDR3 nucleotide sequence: TGTGCCAGCAACTTAGGACAGTCCACGGATACGCAGTATTTT. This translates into CASNLGQSTDTQYF.

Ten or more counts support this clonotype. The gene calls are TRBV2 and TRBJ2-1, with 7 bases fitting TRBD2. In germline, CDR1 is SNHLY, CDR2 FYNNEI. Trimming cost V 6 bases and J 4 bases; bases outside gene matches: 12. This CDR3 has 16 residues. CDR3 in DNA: TGTGCCAGCAGCACACAAGGACTAGTGGGATACAATGAGCAGTTCTTC. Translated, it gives CASSTQGLVGYNEQFF.